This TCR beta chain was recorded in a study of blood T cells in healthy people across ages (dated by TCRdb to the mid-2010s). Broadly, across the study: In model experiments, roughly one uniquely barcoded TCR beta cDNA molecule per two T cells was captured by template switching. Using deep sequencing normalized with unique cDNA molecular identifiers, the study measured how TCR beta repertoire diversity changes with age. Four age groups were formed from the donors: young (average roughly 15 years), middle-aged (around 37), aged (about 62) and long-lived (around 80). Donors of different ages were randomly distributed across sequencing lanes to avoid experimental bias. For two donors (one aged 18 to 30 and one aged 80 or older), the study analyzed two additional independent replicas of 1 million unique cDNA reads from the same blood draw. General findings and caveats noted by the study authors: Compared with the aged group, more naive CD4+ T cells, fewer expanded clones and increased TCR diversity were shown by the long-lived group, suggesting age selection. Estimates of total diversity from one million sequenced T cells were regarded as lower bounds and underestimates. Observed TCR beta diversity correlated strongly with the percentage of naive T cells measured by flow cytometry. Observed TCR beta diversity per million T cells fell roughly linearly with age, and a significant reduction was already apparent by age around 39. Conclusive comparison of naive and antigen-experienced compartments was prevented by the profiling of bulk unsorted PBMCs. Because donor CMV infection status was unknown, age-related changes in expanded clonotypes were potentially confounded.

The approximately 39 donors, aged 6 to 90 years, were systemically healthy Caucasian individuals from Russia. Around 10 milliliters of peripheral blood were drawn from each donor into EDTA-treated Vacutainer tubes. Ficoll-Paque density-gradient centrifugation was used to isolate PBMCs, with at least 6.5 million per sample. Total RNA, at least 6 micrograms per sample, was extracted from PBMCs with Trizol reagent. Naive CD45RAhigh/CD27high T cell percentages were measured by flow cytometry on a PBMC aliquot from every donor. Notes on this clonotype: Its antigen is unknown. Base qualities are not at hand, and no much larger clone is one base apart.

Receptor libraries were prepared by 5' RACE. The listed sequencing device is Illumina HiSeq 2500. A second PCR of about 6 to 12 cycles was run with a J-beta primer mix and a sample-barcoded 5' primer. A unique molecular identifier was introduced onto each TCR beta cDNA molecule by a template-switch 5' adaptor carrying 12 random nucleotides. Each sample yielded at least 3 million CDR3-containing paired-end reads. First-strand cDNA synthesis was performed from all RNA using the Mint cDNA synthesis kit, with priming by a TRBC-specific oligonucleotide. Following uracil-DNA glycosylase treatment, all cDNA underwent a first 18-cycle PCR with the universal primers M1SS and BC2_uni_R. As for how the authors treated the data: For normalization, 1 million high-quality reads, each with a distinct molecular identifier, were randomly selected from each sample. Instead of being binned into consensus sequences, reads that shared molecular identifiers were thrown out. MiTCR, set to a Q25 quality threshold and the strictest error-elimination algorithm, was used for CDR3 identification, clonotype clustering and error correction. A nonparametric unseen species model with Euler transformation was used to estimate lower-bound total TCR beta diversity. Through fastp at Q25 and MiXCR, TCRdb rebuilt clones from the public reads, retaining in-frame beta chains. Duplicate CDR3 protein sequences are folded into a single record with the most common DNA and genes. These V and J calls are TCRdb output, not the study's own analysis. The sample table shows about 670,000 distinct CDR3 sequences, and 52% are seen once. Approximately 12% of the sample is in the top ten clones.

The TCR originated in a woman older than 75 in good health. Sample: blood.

The DNA sequence is as follows: TGCAGCGTTGAGGACAGGGGGCGCAGAGAGACCCAGTACTTC. It translates to CSVEDRGRRETQYF. Here the chain combines TRBV29-1 and TRBJ2-5; TRBD1 agrees with 11 junctional bases. The germline V end is reduced by 3 bases and the J end by 4 bases; junction bases left unmatched: 4. According to the germline V gene, CDR1 reads SQVTM and CDR2 reads ANQGSEA. Including cysteine and phenylalanine, the CDR3 has 14 amino acids. Here the CDR3 DNA is all that survives: 42 bases in frame from base 1.